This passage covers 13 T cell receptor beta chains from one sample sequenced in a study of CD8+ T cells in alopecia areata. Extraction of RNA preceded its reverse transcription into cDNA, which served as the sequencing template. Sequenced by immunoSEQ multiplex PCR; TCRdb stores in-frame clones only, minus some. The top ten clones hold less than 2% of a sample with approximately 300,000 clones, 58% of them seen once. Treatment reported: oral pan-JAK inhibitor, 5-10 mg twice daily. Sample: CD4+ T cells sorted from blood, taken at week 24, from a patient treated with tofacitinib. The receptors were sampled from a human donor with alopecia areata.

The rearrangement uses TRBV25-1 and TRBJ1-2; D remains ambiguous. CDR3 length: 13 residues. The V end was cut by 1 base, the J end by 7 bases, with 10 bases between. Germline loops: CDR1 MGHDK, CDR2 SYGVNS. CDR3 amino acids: CASSESGFRGYTF. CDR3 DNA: TGTGCCAGCAGTGAATCTGGGTTCCGTGGCTACACCTTC.

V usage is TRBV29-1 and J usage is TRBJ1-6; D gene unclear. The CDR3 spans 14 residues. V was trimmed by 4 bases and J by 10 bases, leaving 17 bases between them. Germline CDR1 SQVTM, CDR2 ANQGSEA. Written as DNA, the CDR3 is TGCAGCGTTGCGACGGCCAGAATAGAATCACCCCTCCACTTT. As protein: CSVATARIESPLHF.

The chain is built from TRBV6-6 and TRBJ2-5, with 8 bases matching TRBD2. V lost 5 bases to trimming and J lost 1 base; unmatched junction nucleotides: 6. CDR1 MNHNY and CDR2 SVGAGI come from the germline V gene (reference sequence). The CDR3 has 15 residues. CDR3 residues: CASSPFGGAQETQYF. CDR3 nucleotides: TGTGCCAGCAGTCCTTTCGGGGGGGCCCAAGAGACCCAGTACTTC.

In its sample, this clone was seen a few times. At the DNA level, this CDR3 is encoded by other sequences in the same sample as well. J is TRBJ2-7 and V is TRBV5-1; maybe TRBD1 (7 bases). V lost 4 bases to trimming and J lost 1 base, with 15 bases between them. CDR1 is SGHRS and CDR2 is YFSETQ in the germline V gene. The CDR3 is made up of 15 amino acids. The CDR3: CASSLGRDSSYEQYF. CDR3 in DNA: TGCGCCAGCAGCCTGGGGCGGGACAGTTCCTACGAGCAGTACTTC.

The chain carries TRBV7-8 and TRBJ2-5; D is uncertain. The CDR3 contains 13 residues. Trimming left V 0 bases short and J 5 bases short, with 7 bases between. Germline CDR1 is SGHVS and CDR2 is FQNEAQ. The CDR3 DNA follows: TGTGCCAGCAGCTTAGCAGGGCTGGAGACCCAGTACTTC. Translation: CASSLAGLETQYF.

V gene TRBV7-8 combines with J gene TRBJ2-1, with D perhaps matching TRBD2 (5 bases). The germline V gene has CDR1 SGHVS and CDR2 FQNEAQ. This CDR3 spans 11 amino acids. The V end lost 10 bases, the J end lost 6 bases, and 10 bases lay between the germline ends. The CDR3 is CATRSGNEQFF. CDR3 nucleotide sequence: TGTGCCACCCGAAGCGGCAATGAGCAGTTCTTC. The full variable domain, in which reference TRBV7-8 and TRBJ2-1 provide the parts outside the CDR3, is GAGVSQSPRYKVAKRGQDVALRCDPISGHVSLFWYQQALGQGPEFLTYFQNEAQLDKSGLPSDRFFAERPEGSVSTLKIQRTQQEDSAVYLCATRSGNEQFFGPGTRLTVL.

CDR3 sequence (DNA): TGCAGCGTTGACAGGGTTCACGGCTACACCTTC. As protein: CSVDRVHGYTF. The chain couples TRBV29-1 to TRBJ1-2; possibly TRBD1 for D (5 bases). Trimming removed 3 bases at V and 8 bases at J, with 10 bases between. This CDR3 comprises 11 residues. CDR1 and CDR2 from the germline V gene are SQVTM and ANQGSEA.

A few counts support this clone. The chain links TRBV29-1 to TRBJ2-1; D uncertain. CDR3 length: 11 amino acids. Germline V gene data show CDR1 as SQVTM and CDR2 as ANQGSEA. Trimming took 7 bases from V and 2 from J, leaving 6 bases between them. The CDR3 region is CSGDAYNEQFF. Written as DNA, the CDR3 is TGCAGCGGGGATGCCTACAATGAGCAGTTCTTC.

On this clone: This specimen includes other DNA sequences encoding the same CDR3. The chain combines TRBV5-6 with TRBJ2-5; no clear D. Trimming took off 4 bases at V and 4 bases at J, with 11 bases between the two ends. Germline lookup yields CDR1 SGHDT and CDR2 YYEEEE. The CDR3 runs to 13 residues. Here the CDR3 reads CASSLRNGETQYF. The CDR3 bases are TGTGCCAGCAGCCTTAGGAACGGAGAGACCCAGTACTTC.

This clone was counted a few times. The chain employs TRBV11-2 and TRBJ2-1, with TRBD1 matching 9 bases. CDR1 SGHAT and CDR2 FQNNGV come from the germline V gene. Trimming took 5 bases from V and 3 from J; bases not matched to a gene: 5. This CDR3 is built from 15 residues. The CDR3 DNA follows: TGTGCCAGCAGCCTCTCGGGACAGGGCTACAATGAGCAGTTCTTC. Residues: CASSLSGQGYNEQFF.

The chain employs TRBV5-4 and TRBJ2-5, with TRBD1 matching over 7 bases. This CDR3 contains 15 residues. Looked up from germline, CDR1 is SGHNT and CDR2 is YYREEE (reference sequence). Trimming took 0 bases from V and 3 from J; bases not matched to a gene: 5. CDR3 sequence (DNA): TGTGCCAGCAGCTTGGCCCTAGGACAGGAAGAGACCCAGTACTTC. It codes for CASSLALGQEETQYF.

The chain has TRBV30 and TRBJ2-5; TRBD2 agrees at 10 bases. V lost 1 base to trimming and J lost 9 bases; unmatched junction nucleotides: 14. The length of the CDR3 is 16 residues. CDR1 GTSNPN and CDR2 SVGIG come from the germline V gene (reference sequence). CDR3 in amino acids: CAWSAPSGGPDRAQYF. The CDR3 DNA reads TGTGCCTGGAGTGCGCCTAGCGGGGGTCCCGATCGGGCCCAGTACTTC.

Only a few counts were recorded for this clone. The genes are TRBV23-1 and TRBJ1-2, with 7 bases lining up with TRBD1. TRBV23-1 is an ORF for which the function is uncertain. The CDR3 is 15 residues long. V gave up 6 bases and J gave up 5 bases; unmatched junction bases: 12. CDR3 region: CASRSTGDPSYGYTF. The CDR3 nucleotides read TGCGCCAGCAGATCAACAGGGGATCCCTCGTATGGCTACACCTTC.